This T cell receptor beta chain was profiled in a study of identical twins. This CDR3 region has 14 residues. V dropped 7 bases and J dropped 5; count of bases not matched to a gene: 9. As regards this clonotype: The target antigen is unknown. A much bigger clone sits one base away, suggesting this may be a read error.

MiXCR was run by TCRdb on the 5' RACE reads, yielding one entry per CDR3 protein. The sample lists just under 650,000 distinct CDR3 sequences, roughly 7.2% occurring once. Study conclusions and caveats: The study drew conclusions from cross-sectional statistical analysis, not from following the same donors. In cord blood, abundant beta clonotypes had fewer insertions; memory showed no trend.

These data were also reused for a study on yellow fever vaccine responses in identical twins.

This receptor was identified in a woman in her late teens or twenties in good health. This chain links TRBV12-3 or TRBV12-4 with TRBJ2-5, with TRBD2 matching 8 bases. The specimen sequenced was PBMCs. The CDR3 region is CASKLGLADETQYF. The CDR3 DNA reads TGTGCCAGCAAACTCGGACTAGCAGATGAGACCCAGTACTTC.